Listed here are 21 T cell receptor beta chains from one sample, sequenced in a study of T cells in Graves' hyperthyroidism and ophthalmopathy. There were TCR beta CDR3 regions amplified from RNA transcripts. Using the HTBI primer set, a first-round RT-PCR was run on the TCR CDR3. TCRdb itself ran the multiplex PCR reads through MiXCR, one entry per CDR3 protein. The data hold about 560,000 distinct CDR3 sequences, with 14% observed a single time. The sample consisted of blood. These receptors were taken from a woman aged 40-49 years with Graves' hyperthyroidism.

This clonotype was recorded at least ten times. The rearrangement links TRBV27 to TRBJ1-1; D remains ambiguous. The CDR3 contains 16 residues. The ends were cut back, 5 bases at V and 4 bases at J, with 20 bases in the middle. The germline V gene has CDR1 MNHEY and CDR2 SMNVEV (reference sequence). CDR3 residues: CASSLGGVRSFTEAFF. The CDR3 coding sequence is TGTGCCAGCAGTCTAGGCGGGGTACGGAGTTTCACTGAAGCTTTCTTT.

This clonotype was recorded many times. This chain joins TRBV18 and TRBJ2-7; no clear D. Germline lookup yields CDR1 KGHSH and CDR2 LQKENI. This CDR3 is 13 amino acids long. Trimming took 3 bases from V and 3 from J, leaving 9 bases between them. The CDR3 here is CASSPLSDYEQYF. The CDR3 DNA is TGTGCCAGCTCACCCCTCAGTGACTACGAGCAGTACTTC.

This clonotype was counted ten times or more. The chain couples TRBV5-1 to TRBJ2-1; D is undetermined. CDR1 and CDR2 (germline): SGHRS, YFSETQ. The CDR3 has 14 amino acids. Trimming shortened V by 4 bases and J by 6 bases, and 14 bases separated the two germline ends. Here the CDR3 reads CASSESGRGNEQFF. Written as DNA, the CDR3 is TGCGCCAGCAGCGAATCAGGCCGAGGCAATGAGCAGTTCTTC.

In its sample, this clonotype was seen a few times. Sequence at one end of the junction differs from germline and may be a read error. The CDR3: CASSLIAASSGTNVLTF. For the CDR3, the DNA is TGTGCCAGCAGCTTAATAGCCGCTTCCTCTGGGACCAACGTCCTGACTTTC. V and J are TRBV7-3 and TRBJ2-6; unclear D gene. The CDR3 runs to 17 residues. Germline loops: CDR1 SGHTA, CDR2 FQGTGA. Based on the CDR3 plus reference TRBV7-3 and TRBJ2-6, the full variable domain is GAGVSQTPSNKVTEKGKYVELRCDPISGHTALYWYRQSLGQGPEFLIYFQGTGAADDSGLPNDRFFAVRPEGSVSTLKIQRTERGDSAVYLCASSLIAASSGTNVLTFGAGSRLTVL.

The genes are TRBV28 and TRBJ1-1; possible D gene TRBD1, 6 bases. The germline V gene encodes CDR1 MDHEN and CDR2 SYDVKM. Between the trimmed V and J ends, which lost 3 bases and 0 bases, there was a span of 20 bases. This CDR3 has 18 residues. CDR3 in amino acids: CASSFSGGIGSMNTEAFF. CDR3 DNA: TGTGCCAGCAGTTTTTCGGGGGGCATTGGGTCCATGAACACTGAAGCTTTCTTT.

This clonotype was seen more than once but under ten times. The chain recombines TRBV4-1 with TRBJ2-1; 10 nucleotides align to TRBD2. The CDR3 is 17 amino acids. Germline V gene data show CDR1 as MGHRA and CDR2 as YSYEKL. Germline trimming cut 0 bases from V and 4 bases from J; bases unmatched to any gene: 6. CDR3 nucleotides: TGCGCCAGCAGCCAAGAACTTACTAGCGGGAAATACAATGAGCAGTTCTTC. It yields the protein CASSQELTSGKYNEQFF.

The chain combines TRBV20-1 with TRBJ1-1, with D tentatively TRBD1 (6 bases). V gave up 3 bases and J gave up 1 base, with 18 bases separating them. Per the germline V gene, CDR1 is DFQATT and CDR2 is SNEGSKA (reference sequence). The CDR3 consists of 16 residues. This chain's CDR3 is CSARSGGTFRNTEAFF. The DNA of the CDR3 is TGCAGTGCTAGGTCGGGGGGCACGTTCCGGAACACTGAAGCTTTCTTT.

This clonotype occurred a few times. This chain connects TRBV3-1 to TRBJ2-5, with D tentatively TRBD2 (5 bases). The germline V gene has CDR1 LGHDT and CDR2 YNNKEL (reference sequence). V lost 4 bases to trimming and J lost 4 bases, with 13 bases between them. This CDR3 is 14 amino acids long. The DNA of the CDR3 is TGTGCCAGCAGCCGGGGTGGGAGTTCAGAGACCCAGTACTTC. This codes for CASSRGGSSETQYF.

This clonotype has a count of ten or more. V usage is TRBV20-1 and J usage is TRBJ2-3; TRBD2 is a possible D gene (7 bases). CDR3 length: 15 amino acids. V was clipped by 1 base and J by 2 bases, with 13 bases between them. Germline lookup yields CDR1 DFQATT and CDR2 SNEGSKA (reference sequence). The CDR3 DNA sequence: TGCAGTGCTAGAGGGGGGGGGGCCCCCACAGATACGCAGTATTTT. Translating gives CSARGGGAPTDTQYF.

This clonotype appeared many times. CDR3 protein: CASSRSSGRAEEQFF. The CDR3, as DNA: TGCGCCAGCAGCCGATCTAGCGGGAGGGCCGAAGAGCAGTTCTTC. The V and J genes are TRBV5-1 and TRBJ2-1, with TRBD2 matching over 12 bases. V was clipped by 4 bases and J by 10 bases; unmatched bases: 9. The CDR3 extends over 15 amino acids. Looked up from germline, CDR1 is SGHRS and CDR2 is YFSETQ.

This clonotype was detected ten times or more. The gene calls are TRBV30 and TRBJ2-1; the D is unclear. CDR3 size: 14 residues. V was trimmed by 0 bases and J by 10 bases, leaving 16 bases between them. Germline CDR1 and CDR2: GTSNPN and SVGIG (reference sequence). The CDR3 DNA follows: TGTGCCTGGAGTGTACCCCCTGGCGATCGGGAGCAGTTCTTC. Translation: CAWSVPPGDREQFF.

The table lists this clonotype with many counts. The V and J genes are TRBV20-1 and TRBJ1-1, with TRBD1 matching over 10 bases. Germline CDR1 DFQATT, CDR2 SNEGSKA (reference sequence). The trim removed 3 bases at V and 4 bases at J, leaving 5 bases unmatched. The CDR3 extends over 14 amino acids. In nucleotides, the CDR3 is TGCAGTGCTAGGACGGGACAGGGGATCACTGAAGCTTTCTTT. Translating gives CSARTGQGITEAFF.

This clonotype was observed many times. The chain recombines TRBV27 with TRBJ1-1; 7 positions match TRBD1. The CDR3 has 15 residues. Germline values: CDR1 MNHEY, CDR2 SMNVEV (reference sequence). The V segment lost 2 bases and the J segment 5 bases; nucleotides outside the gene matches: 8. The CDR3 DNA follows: TGTGCCAGCAGTTTAAGGGACAGTCAAGCAACTGAAGCTTTCTTT. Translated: CASSLRDSQATEAFF.

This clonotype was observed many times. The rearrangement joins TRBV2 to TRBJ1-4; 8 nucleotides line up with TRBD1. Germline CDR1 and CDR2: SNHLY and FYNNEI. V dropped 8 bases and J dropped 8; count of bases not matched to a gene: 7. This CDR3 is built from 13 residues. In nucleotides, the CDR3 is TGTGCCAGCTTCAGGGGGCAATTGGAAAAACTGTTTTTT. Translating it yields CASFRGQLEKLFF.

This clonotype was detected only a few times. The CDR3 DNA follows: TGTGCCAGCAGCTTAGAGGGACAGGACCAAGAGACCCAGTACTTC. Residues: CASSLEGQDQETQYF. V usage is TRBV11-2 and J usage is TRBJ2-5, with TRBD1 matching 8 bases. Per germline, CDR1 SGHAT and CDR2 FQNNGV. The V and J ends lost 0 bases and 0 bases, in that order; junction bases with no gene match: 0. This CDR3 region has 15 residues. Full variable domain (outside the CDR3, taken from reference TRBV11-2 and TRBJ2-5): EAGVAQSPRYKIIEKRQSVAFWCNPISGHATLYWYQQILGQGPKLLIQFQNNGVVDDSQLPKDRFSAERLKGVDSTLKIQPAKLEDSAVYLCASSLEGQDQETQYFGPGTRLLVL.

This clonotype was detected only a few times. CDR3 protein: CASSESRRSEQFF. The CDR3 coding sequence is TGCGCCAGCAGTGAGTCAAGACGGAGTGAGCAGTTCTTC. V and J are TRBV10-1 and TRBJ2-1, with no clear D. V lost 0 bases and J lost 9, with 9 bases in between. The CDR3 consists of 13 residues. CDR1 is WNHNN, CDR2 SYGVQD, per germline (reference sequence).

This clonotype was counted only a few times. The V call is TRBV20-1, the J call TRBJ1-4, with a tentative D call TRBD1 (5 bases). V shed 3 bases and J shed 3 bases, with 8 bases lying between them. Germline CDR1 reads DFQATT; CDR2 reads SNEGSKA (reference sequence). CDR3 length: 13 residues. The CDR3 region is CSASWGANEKLFF. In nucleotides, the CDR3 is TGCAGTGCTAGTTGGGGGGCTAATGAAAAACTGTTTTTT.

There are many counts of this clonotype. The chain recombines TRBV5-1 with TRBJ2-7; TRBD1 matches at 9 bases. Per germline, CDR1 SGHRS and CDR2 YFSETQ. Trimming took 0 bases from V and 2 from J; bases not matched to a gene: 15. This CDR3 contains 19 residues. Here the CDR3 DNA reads TGCGCCAGCAGCTTGGGCCTCGCGACAGGGGGACCCACCACCTACGAGCAGTACTTC. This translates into CASSLGLATGGPTTYEQYF.

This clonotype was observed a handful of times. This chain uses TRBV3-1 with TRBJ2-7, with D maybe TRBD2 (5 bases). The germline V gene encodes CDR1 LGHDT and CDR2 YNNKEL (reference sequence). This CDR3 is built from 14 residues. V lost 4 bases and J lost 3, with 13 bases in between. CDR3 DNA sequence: TGTGCCAGCAGCCGAATTCCCGGGGTCTACGAGCAGTACTTC. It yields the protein CASSRIPGVYEQYF.

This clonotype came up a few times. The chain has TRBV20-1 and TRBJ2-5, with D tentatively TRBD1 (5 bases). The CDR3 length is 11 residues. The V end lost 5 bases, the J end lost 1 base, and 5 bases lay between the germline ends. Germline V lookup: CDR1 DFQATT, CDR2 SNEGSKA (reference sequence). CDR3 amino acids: CSAGAQETQYF. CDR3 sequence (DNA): TGCAGTGCTGGGGCCCAAGAGACCCAGTACTTC.

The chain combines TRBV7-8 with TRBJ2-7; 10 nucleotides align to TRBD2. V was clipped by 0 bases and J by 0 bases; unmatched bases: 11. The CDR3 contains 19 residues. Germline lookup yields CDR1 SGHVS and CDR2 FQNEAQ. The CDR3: CASSLATVAGGAFSYEQYF. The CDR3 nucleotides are TGTGCCAGCAGCTTAGCTACTGTAGCGGGAGGAGCGTTCTCCTACGAGCAGTACTTC. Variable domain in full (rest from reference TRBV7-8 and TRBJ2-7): GAGVSQSPRYKVAKRGQDVALRCDPISGHVSLFWYQQALGQGPEFLTYFQNEAQLDKSGLPSDRFFAERPEGSVSTLKIQRTQQEDSAVYLCASSLATVAGGAFSYEQYFGPGTRLTVT.